A single sample gave rise to the 19 T cell receptor beta chains below, sequenced in a study of T cells in Graves' hyperthyroidism and ophthalmopathy. Amplification of TCR beta CDR3 regions was performed using RNA transcripts as template. TCR CDR3 underwent first-round RT-PCR with the HTBI primer set. TCRdb re-derived calls from the multiplex PCR reads in MiXCR, one entry per CDR3 protein. The sample consists of about 640,000 distinct CDR3 sequences, about 45% of them appearing once. What was sequenced was peripheral blood or thyroid tissue (not recorded which). The receptors shown here come from an adult man with Graves' disease, either hyperthyroidism or ophthalmopathy (not recorded which).

The CDR3 region is CASSQRGPYEQYF. The CDR3 coding sequence is TGTGCCAGCAGCCAGAGGGGGCCCTACGAGCAGTACTTC. This chain joins TRBV10-3 and TRBJ2-7, with 7 bases matching TRBD1. The V segment lost 10 bases and the J segment 2 bases; nucleotides outside the gene matches: 8. The V gene's germline CDR1 is ENHRY and CDR2 SYGVKD. The CDR3 covers 13 residues.

The V call is TRBV10-2, the J call TRBJ1-2, with D tentatively TRBD1 (5 bases). Germline lookup yields CDR1 WSHSY and CDR2 SAAADI. V was clipped by 6 bases and J by 4 bases, with 21 bases between them. There are 16 residues in the CDR3. The CDR3 reads CASSSGRRQGTYGYTF. CDR3 DNA: TGCGCCAGCAGCTCCGGGAGGCGGCAGGGAACCTATGGCTACACCTTC.

V usage is TRBV12-3 or TRBV12-4 and J usage is TRBJ1-1, with TRBD1 as a possible D gene (5 bases). The CDR3 spans 11 residues. V was shortened by 6 bases and J by 7 bases, with 9 bases between the two germline ends. The DNA of the CDR3 is TGTGCCAGCAGCACAGGACTTGAAGCTTTCTTT. Amino acids: CASSTGLEAFF.

This clonotype was observed a single time. The chain joins TRBV15 to TRBJ1-1; a possible D gene is TRBD1 (6 bases). From germline, CDR1 is LNHNV and CDR2 YYDKDF (reference sequence). CDR3 length: 16 residues. V was shortened by 0 bases and J by 0 bases, with 11 bases between the two germline ends. The CDR3 DNA is TGTGCCACCAGCAGAGATCGGGGACACTTGAACACTGAAGCTTTCTTT. This sequence encodes CATSRDRGHLNTEAFF.

Ten or more counts support this clonotype. The chain links TRBV9 to TRBJ2-7; D is undetermined. The germline V and J ends were trimmed by 4 bases and 6 bases, with 14 bases remaining between them. Germline CDR1 reads SGDLS; CDR2 reads YYNGEE. This CDR3 has 13 residues. Here the CDR3 DNA reads TGTGCCAGCAGCCGTTCAGGTTGGACCGAGCAGTACTTC. This encodes CASSRSGWTEQYF.

This clonotype was observed a handful of times. The V call is TRBV20-1, the J call TRBJ2-5; D not resolved. Trimming pared 1 base from V and 2 bases from J, leaving 11 bases between. Per germline, CDR1 DFQATT and CDR2 SNEGSKA (reference sequence). This CDR3 region has 14 residues. The chain's CDR3 is CSARASLRQETQYF. The CDR3 coding sequence is TGCAGTGCTAGAGCAAGCTTGCGGCAAGAGACCCAGTACTTC.

V and J are TRBV7-9 and TRBJ1-2; D not resolved. Germline CDR1 is SEHNR and CDR2 is FQNEAQ (reference sequence). CDR3 length equals 14 residues. Trimming cost V 4 bases and J 3 bases, with 12 bases left between them. CDR3 protein: CASSSPRADYGYTF. The CDR3 DNA is TGTGCCAGCAGCTCGCCCCGGGCTGACTATGGCTACACCTTC.

This clonotype occurred a few times. The chain uses TRBV15 and TRBJ2-2; TRBD2 matches at 10 bases. Trimming removed 1 base from V and 8 bases from J; junction bases left unmatched: 10. CDR1 LNHNV and CDR2 YYDKDF come from the germline V gene (reference sequence). This CDR3 spans 17 amino acids. The CDR3, as DNA: TGTGCCACCAGCAGAGGCGTGAGCGGGGGGGCGCGGGGGGAGCTGTTTTTT. Protein product: CATSRGVSGGARGELFF.

This sequence joins TRBV7-9 and TRBJ2-7, with D unresolved. Trimming pared 7 bases from V and 2 bases from J, leaving 9 bases between. The CDR3 is made up of 12 amino acids. Germline V lookup: CDR1 SEHNR, CDR2 FQNEAQ (reference sequence). The CDR3 spells CASNGRTYEQYF. The CDR3 bases are TGTGCCAGCAACGGACGCACCTACGAGCAGTACTTC. The variable domain in full, completed from reference TRBV7-9 and TRBJ2-7, reads DTGVSQNPRHKITKRGQNVTFRCDPISEHNRLYWYRQTLGQGPEFLTYFQNEAQLEKSRLLSDRFSAERPKGSFSTLEIQRTEQGDSAMYLCASNGRTYEQYFGPGTRLTVT.

A word on this clonotype: A read error may be the cause here, since a much bigger clone is one base away. The chain carries TRBV7-3 and TRBJ1-5, with 8 positions matching TRBD1. The J segment lost 5 bases and the V segment lost 6 bases, leaving 9 bases of the junction unmatched. Germline V lookup: CDR1 SGHTA, CDR2 FQGTGA. This CDR3 has 15 residues. CDR3 bases: TGTGCCAGCAGACCTCAAACAGGGGGAGATCAGCCCCAGCATTTT. The encoded protein is CASRPQTGGDQPQHF.

The rearrangement uses TRBV2 and TRBJ1-5; 9 bases align to TRBD1. Trimming at V came to 4 bases and at J to 3 bases, leaving 7 bases not matched to a gene. Germline V gene sequence: CDR1 SNHLY, CDR2 FYNNEI. This CDR3 is built from 16 residues. CDR3 bases: TGTGCCAGCAGTGGTAGAAGGACAGGGGACAATCAGCCCCAGCATTTT. Translating gives CASSGRRTGDNQPQHF.

This clonotype has ten or more counts. A much more abundant neighbour one base away suggests this may be a read error. The rearrangement uses TRBV7-9 and TRBJ2-7; 11 nucleotides agree with TRBD1. Germline V gene data show CDR1 as SEHNR and CDR2 as FQNEAQ (reference sequence). This CDR3 has 14 residues. J lost 3 bases, V lost 7 bases, and 5 bases had no gene match. This chain's CDR3 is CASTRDRGDYEQYF. CDR3 nucleotide sequence: TGTGCCAGCACCCGGGACAGGGGGGACTACGAGCAGTACTTC.

This clonotype was seen ten or more times. The rearrangement links TRBV24-1 to TRBJ2-2, with a weak D call TRBD1 (6 bases). This CDR3 contains 16 residues. Trimming stripped 4 bases from V and 5 bases from J, with 16 bases between. Per germline, CDR1 KGHDR and CDR2 SFDVKD. Here the CDR3 DNA reads TGTGCCACCAGTGACCCGGGACATTCCGTGACCGGGGAGCTGTTTTTT. This gives the protein CATSDPGHSVTGELFF.

This clonotype has ten or more counts. V gene TRBV7-9 combines with J gene TRBJ1-2; D gene unclear. CDR1 SEHNR and CDR2 FQNEAQ come from the germline V gene (reference sequence). The CDR3 is made up of 12 amino acids. Trimming shortened V by 3 bases and J by 3 bases, and 5 bases separated the two germline ends. The CDR3 loop is CASSLQDYGYTF. The DNA for the CDR3 is TGTGCCAGCAGCTTGCAGGACTATGGCTACACCTTC.

This clonotype has only a few counts. This chain links TRBV7-3 with TRBJ1-1; D perhaps matches TRBD1 (5 bases). V lost 7 bases to trimming and J lost 1 base, with 19 bases between them. Germline assignment: CDR1 SGHTA and CDR2 FQGTGA. The CDR3 spans 16 residues. CDR3 protein: CASTTSGEVANTEAFF. CDR3 nucleotide sequence: TGTGCCAGCACCACCTCGGGGGAGGTGGCGAACACTGAAGCTTTCTTT.

This clonotype was counted only a few times. The chain employs TRBV20-1 and TRBJ1-1, with D perhaps matching TRBD1 (5 bases). V lost 5 bases and J 1 base, leaving 14 bases between the germline ends. The germline V gene encodes CDR1 DFQATT and CDR2 SNEGSKA (reference sequence). The CDR3 spans 14 residues. The CDR3 nucleotides read TGCAGTGCTCCACTGGGTGGGGGGAACACTGAAGCTTTCTTT. This gives the protein CSAPLGGGNTEAFF.

There are many counts of this clonotype. The V gene is TRBV29-1, the J gene TRBJ1-2; 8 bases agree with TRBD1. CDR3 length equals 14 residues. Unmatched junction bases numbered 7, after V lost 0 bases and J lost 7 bases. The germline V gene encodes CDR1 SQVTM and CDR2 ANQGSEA. Written as DNA, the CDR3 is TGCAGCGTTGAAGATGCACAGGGGGGTGGTGGCTACACCTTC. It yields the protein CSVEDAQGGGGYTF.

This chain connects TRBV19 to TRBJ1-5, with no clear D. V dropped 0 bases and J dropped 9 bases, with 12 bases sitting between them. The germline V gene encodes CDR1 LNHDA and CDR2 SQIVND (reference sequence). CDR3 size: 14 residues. The CDR3 DNA reads TGTGCCAGTAGTATAGACGTCACCGCGGGGCCCCAGCATTTT. Its translation: CASSIDVTAGPQHF.

Worth noting for this clonotype: Since a much larger clone is just one base distant, this may be a read error. The V call is TRBV5-1, the J call TRBJ1-3, with D uncertain. Germline V gives CDR1 SGHRS, CDR2 YFSETQ. CDR3 length: 15 residues. The V gene lost 1 base and the J gene lost 2 bases, with 10 bases spanning the gap. CDR3 residues: CASSLSSYAGNTIYF. CDR3 nucleotides: TGCGCCAGCAGCTTGAGCAGCTACGCTGGAAACACCATATATTTT.